The 22 T cell receptor beta chains below all came from one sample that was sequenced in a study of blood T cell repertoires in COVID-19. Assay used: immunoSEQ multiplex PCR; TCRdb lists only in-frame clones, some missing. The table lists under 70,000 clones, 70% to 90% of them singletons, with 6.4% in the top ten. The sample consisted of peripheral blood. The receptor set was obtained from a woman between 65 and 79 years old with acute or convalescent COVID-19.

This clone showed up just once. V and J are TRBV3-1 (or the pseudogene TRBV3-2) and TRBJ1-1; unclear D gene. This CDR3 comprises 14 residues. In germline, CDR1 is LGHDT, CDR2 YNNKEL (reference sequence). V lost 6 bases and J lost 0, with 11 bases in between. CDR3 protein: CASRPQLMNTEAFF. Written as DNA, the CDR3 is TGTGCCAGCAGACCACAGCTGATGAACACTGAAGCTTTCTTT.

This clone has a handful of counts. This chain joins TRBV30 and TRBJ1-4, with TRBD1 matching over 7 bases. This CDR3 spans 13 amino acids. The germline CDR1 and CDR2 sequences are GTSNPN and SVGIG (reference sequence). The J segment lost 6 bases and the V segment lost 2 bases, leaving 3 bases of the junction unmatched. CDR3 DNA: TGTGCCTGGAGTCCCAGGGGGTATGAAAAACTGTTTTTT. This translates into CAWSPRGYEKLFF.

The J gene is TRBJ2-7, the V gene TRBV28; a possible D gene is TRBD2 (5 bases). Germline CDR1 reads MDHEN; CDR2 reads SYDVKM. The CDR3 runs 16 residues. V lost 5 bases and J 5 bases, leaving 22 bases between the germline ends. CDR3 sequence: CASSPLGALRRNEQYF. In DNA form, the CDR3 reads TGTGCCAGCAGTCCCTTGGGAGCCTTAAGAAGAAACGAGCAGTACTTC.

In this sample, this clone turned up a few times. The chain links TRBV6-5 to TRBJ2-2; D is unclear. Germline CDR1 MNHEY, CDR2 SVGAGI. Trimming took off 6 bases at V and 7 bases at J, with 9 bases between the two ends. This CDR3 has 12 residues. The CDR3 protein is CASSLSVGELFF. The CDR3 DNA follows: TGTGCCAGCAGCCTGTCTGTCGGGGAGCTGTTTTTT.

The rearrangement joins TRBV19 to TRBJ2-2; the D gene is possibly TRBD2 (6 bases). The CDR3 totals 14 residues. Germline assignment: CDR1 LNHDA and CDR2 SQIVND (reference sequence). V lost 4 bases and J 4 bases, leaving 10 bases between the germline ends. CDR3 nucleotides: TGTGCCAGTAGTAGGACTACCTCCACCGGGGAGCTGTTTTTT. Protein product: CASSRTTSTGELFF.

This chain links TRBV3-1 (or the pseudogene TRBV3-2) with TRBJ2-2, with TRBD2 identical over 10 bases. With V trimmed by 0 bases and J by 2 bases, 9 bases remained unmatched. Germline CDR1 is LGHDT and CDR2 is YNNKEL (reference sequence). The CDR3 is made up of 19 amino acids. This CDR3 is CASSQESRASGRNTGELFF. In nucleotides, the CDR3 is TGTGCCAGCAGCCAAGAATCGAGGGCTAGCGGGAGAAACACCGGGGAGCTGTTTTTT.

V and J are TRBV10-3 and TRBJ1-6; 7 positions match TRBD1. The CDR3 extends over 15 amino acids. From germline, CDR1 is ENHRY and CDR2 SYGVKD. After removal of 0 bases from V and 5 bases from J, the junction contained 1 base not matched to a gene. CDR3 nucleotides: TGTGCCATCAGTGAGTCGACAGGGAATAATTCACCCCTCCACTTT. This codes for CAISESTGNNSPLHF.

This rearrangement joins TRBV5-4 to TRBJ1-1; TRBD1 matches 8 bases. Germline loops: CDR1 SGHNT, CDR2 YYREEE (reference sequence). V trimming: 0 bases; J trimming: 5 bases; junction bases outside the gene matches: 6. The CDR3 length is 15 residues. The CDR3 DNA reads TGTGCCAGCAGCTTGGCAGGGGGCAGTTATACTGAAGCTTTCTTT. It encodes CASSLAGGSYTEAFF.

This clone was found once. The chain combines TRBV6-4 with TRBJ1-5, with a possible D match to TRBD1 (5 bases). Germline V gene lookup returns CDR1 MRHNA and CDR2 SNTAGT. The CDR3 has 13 amino acids. The V end was cut by 4 bases, the J end by 6 bases, with 10 bases between. The CDR3: CASSGLRGQPQHF. CDR3 DNA: TGTGCCAGCAGTGGGTTAAGGGGTCAGCCCCAGCATTTT.

The chain carries TRBV3-1 (or the pseudogene TRBV3-2) and TRBJ1-1, with D unresolved. V was cut by 0 bases and J by 5 bases, with 7 bases left in between. The germline CDR1 and CDR2 sequences are LGHDT and YNNKEL (reference sequence). There are 13 residues in the CDR3. CDR3 region: CASSQERWTEAFF. In DNA, the CDR3 is TGTGCCAGCAGCCAAGAGAGGTGGACTGAAGCTTTCTTT.

This clone was picked up a small number of times. The J gene is TRBJ1-4, the V gene TRBV6-5; 9 bases line up with TRBD1. The junction had 12 bases not matched to a gene; V was cut back by 6 bases and J by 10 bases. Per germline, CDR1 MNHEY and CDR2 SVGAGI. The CDR3 runs to 15 residues. CDR3 region: CASSLEDRGSGKLFF. CDR3 DNA sequence: TGTGCCAGCAGCCTGGAAGACAGGGGGTCGGGAAAACTGTTTTTT.

This rearrangement joins TRBV6-5 to TRBJ2-1; 9 nucleotides line up with TRBD1. CDR1 and CDR2 (germline): MNHEY, SVGAGI. This CDR3 comprises 14 residues. V lost 4 bases to trimming and J lost 4 bases; unmatched junction nucleotides: 2. The CDR3 bases are TGTGCCAGCAGTTCCGGGACAGGGTACAATGAGCAGTTCTTC. Translated: CASSSGTGYNEQFF.

This clone was counted between two and nine times. This sequence joins TRBV5-6 and TRBJ2-2, with D possibly being TRBD1 (6 bases). CDR3 length equals 15 residues. Germline V gives CDR1 SGHDT, CDR2 YYEEEE. V lost 7 bases and J 1 base, leaving 14 bases between the germline ends. The CDR3 nucleotides are TGTGCCAGCGTCTACAGGACAGAGAACACCGGGGAGCTGTTTTTT. It encodes CASVYRTENTGELFF.

The chain is built from TRBV5-1 and TRBJ2-1; 8 bases fit TRBD1. The CDR3 length is 17 residues. Germline assignment: CDR1 SGHRS and CDR2 YFSETQ. V was clipped by 3 bases and J by 5 bases; unmatched bases: 13. The CDR3 is CASSSRLTGGAHNEQFF. For the CDR3, the DNA is TGCGCCAGCAGCTCTAGATTAACAGGGGGAGCCCACAATGAGCAGTTCTTC.

The rearrangement links TRBV18 to TRBJ1-1; D gene unclear. This CDR3 region has 13 residues. Germline lookup yields CDR1 KGHSH and CDR2 LQKENI. Trimming removed 6 bases from V and 5 bases from J, with 13 bases in between. CDR3 DNA: TGTGCCAGCTCCTCGGCAGCGGGGACTGAAGCTTTCTTT. It codes for CASSSAAGTEAFF.

In nucleotides, the CDR3 is TGTGCCTGGAGTGCTAGGGGCCGGAACACTGAAGCTTTCTTT. Its translation: CAWSARGRNTEAFF. This chain joins TRBV30 and TRBJ1-1; tentative D call: TRBD1 (5 bases). Germline V gene lookup returns CDR1 GTSNPN and CDR2 SVGIG (reference sequence). Trimming stripped 1 base from V and 1 base from J, with 10 bases between. The CDR3 length is 14 residues.

The chain combines TRBV28 with TRBJ1-1; D not resolved. This CDR3 has 14 amino acids. Trimming took 7 bases from V and 8 from J, leaving 20 bases between them. Germline loops: CDR1 MDHEN, CDR2 SYDVKM. The CDR3 region has the DNA TGTGCCAGCACCCCCGGGATGGCATTAAAGGAAGCTTTCTTT. Translated: CASTPGMALKEAFF.

The rearrangement uses TRBV7-3 and TRBJ2-3; tentatively, D is TRBD1 (6 bases). The V and J ends lost 2 bases and 9 bases respectively, with 15 bases between them. This CDR3 region has 14 residues. CDR1 is SGHTA, CDR2 FQGTGA, per germline. DNA for the CDR3: TGTGCCAGCAGCTTACAGGACAGTGGGACCACGCAGTATTTT. It is translated as CASSLQDSGTTQYF.

The chain has TRBV3-1 (or the pseudogene TRBV3-2) and TRBJ2-1; D is possibly TRBD2 (5 bases). The CDR3 has 17 residues. The V end was cut by 1 base, the J end by 2 bases, with 15 bases between. The V gene's germline CDR1 is LGHDT and CDR2 YNNKEL (reference sequence). The CDR3 spells CASSQGLSWRAYNEQFF. The CDR3 bases are TGTGCCAGCAGCCAAGGACTATCCTGGAGAGCCTACAATGAGCAGTTCTTC.

The V gene is TRBV4-1, the J gene TRBJ2-3; D not resolved. The V gene lost 3 bases and the J gene lost 3 bases, with 7 bases spanning the gap. Germline CDR1 reads MGHRA; CDR2 reads YSYEKL. CDR3 length: 13 amino acids. CDR3 bases: TGCGCCAGCAGCCAGCTCGGGACAGATACGCAGTATTTT. Protein sequence: CASSQLGTDTQYF.

This clone is a singleton in its sample. The chain carries TRBV7-3 and TRBJ2-2; no clear D gene. Trimming removed 5 bases at V and 6 bases at J, with 10 bases between. The CDR3 length is 13 residues. Germline V gene data show CDR1 as SGHTA and CDR2 as FQGTGA. CDR3 protein: CASSPSPAGELFF. DNA for the CDR3: TGTGCCAGCAGCCCATCCCCGGCCGGGGAGCTGTTTTTT.

The chain couples TRBV30 to TRBJ1-2; possibly TRBD1 for D (5 bases). The V end lost 0 bases, the J end lost 1 base, and 15 bases lay between the germline ends. The CDR3 is made up of 16 amino acids. The V gene's germline CDR1 is GTSNPN and CDR2 SVGIG (reference sequence). CDR3 in amino acids: CAWSVGWTPSNYGYTF. CDR3 coding DNA: TGTGCCTGGAGTGTAGGGTGGACACCAAGTAACTATGGCTACACCTTC.